The 8 T cell receptor beta chains reported below all come from one sample, sequenced in a study of T cell changes during pregnancy in multiple sclerosis. Profiled with immunoSEQ multiplex PCR; TCRdb holds only in-frame clones, not every one. The data hold 55,000 to 75,000 clones, with 75% to 95% observed a single time. The source material was peripheral blood, sampled after pregnancy. All receptors derive from a female donor in good health, enrolled as a control in a pregnancy study.

V and J are TRBV6-5 and TRBJ1-6, with 7 positions matching TRBD1. The ends lost 2 bases at V and 7 bases at J; junction bases unmatched: 2. The CDR3 totals 14 residues. Germline V gene sequence: CDR1 MNHEY, CDR2 SVGAGI. The CDR3 coding sequence is TGTGCCAGCAGTTACGACAGGGAAAATTCACCCCTCCACTTT. Its translation is CASSYDRENSPLHF.

V usage is TRBV6-5 and J usage is TRBJ2-3; D perhaps matches TRBD2 (5 bases). The V end was cut by 2 bases, the J end by 6 bases, with 9 bases between. CDR1 and CDR2 from the germline V gene are MNHEY and SVGAGI. There are 13 residues in the CDR3. CDR3 in amino acids: CASSYTGMDTQYF. The CDR3, as DNA: TGTGCCAGCAGTTACACGGGGATGGATACGCAGTATTTT.

The rearrangement links TRBV6-6 to TRBJ2-3, with 8 bases aligning to TRBD2. Germline V CDR1 and CDR2: MNHNY, SVGAGI (reference sequence). The CDR3 spans 15 residues. The V segment lost 0 bases and the J segment 3 bases; nucleotides outside the gene matches: 2. CDR3: CASSYSGGGTDTQYF. CDR3 bases: TGTGCCAGCAGTTACTCAGGCGGGGGGACAGATACGCAGTATTTT.

The gene calls are TRBV7-2 and TRBJ1-4; D ambiguous. V was trimmed by 1 base and J by 0 bases, leaving 6 bases between them. Per germline, CDR1 SGHTA and CDR2 FQGNSA. The CDR3 runs to 15 residues. Here the CDR3 DNA reads TGTGCCAGCAGCTTAGTATCGGCAACTAATGAAAAACTGTTTTTT. Translated, it gives CASSLVSATNEKLFF.

This chain links TRBV7-8 with TRBJ2-2; D perhaps matches TRBD1 (5 bases). The CDR3 contains 14 residues. CDR1 and CDR2 (germline): SGHVS, FQNEAQ. Trimming took 4 bases from V and 4 from J, leaving 10 bases between them. CDR3 amino acids: CASSWGGATGELFF. The CDR3 nucleotides are TGTGCCAGCAGCTGGGGTGGGGCCACCGGGGAGCTGTTTTTT.

The CDR3 spells CASTRGGGEQYF. The CDR3 nucleotides read TGTGCCAGCACCCGCGGCGGGGGCGAGCAGTACTTC. V gene TRBV6-6 combines with J gene TRBJ2-7, with 7 bases matching TRBD2. This CDR3 has 12 residues. V was clipped by 7 bases and J by 6 bases; unmatched bases: 6. The germline CDR1 and CDR2 sequences are MNHNY and SVGAGI (reference sequence).

The chain employs TRBV5-4 and TRBJ1-4; D might be TRBD1 (6 bases). V lost 2 bases to trimming and J lost 0 bases, with 8 bases between them. The V gene's germline CDR1 is SGHNT and CDR2 YYREEE (reference sequence). CDR3 size: 15 residues. In DNA form, the CDR3 reads TGTGCCAGCAGCTTTGCAGGGGCAACTAATGAAAAACTGTTTTTT. It specifies CASSFAGATNEKLFF.

About this clone: The junction and the germline gene differ at one end; a read error may be behind it. This rearrangement joins TRBV30 to TRBJ1-2, with a weak D call TRBD1 (5 bases). Germline lookup yields CDR1 GTSNPN and CDR2 SVGIG (reference sequence). The CDR3 has 13 residues. In DNA, the CDR3 is TGTGCCTGGAGGCTGGGGAGGTGGGGGGTTGATTTCTTC. Translation: CAWRLGRWGVDFF.